Shown below are 20 T cell receptor beta chains from a single sample sequenced in a study of OX40 agonist ivuxolimab in advanced cancers. Receptor libraries were prepared by the immunoSEQ multiplex PCR assay. The table was pulled from immuneACCESS by TCRdb, which kept in-frame rearrangements only. Such tables lose some clones; where checked, under half of the loss comes from unresolved V genes, and the rest has no known cause. The sample data list approximately 70,000 clones, and roughly 84% of these were observed just once. The ten largest clones add up to about 6.3% of the sample. Sequences were derived from CD4+ or CD8+ T cells sorted from blood, sampled in a trial of the OX40 agonist ivuxolimab. Receptors originate from an adult with an advanced solid tumor such as melanoma, head and neck, liver or kidney cancer.

The rearrangement joins TRBV2 to TRBJ1-4, with a possible D match to TRBD1 (6 bases). Trimming stripped 3 bases from V and 8 bases from J, with 13 bases between. The germline gives CDR1 SNHLY, CDR2 FYNNEI. CDR3 size: 14 residues. This CDR3 is CASSEGHEGEKLFF. The CDR3 bases are TGTGCCAGCAGTGAGGGACACGAAGGCGAAAAACTGTTTTTT.

The V gene is TRBV10-3, the J gene TRBJ2-6; D is undetermined. The CDR3 loop spans 15 amino acids. Trimming stripped 5 bases from V and 2 bases from J, with 10 bases between. Germline V gene sequence: CDR1 ENHRY, CDR2 SYGVKD. CDR3 sequence reads: CAISSGTTGANVLTF. The CDR3 DNA is TGTGCCATCAGTTCTGGAACCACTGGGGCCAACGTCCTGACTTTC.

This rearrangement joins TRBV5-1 to TRBJ2-1; 9 bases match TRBD1. V trimming: 2 bases; J trimming: 3 bases; junction bases outside the gene matches: 18. CDR3 length: 20 residues. The germline V gene encodes CDR1 SGHRS and CDR2 YFSETQ. The CDR3 DNA follows: TGCGCCAGCAGCTTCTCGGGACAGGGTTATTTTCCCGGCCTCTACAATGAGCAGTTCTTC. This encodes CASSFSGQGYFPGLYNEQFF. The whole variable domain, remainder taken from reference TRBV5-1 and TRBJ2-1, is KAGVTQTPRYLIKTRGQQVTLSCSPISGHRSVSWYQQTPGQGLQFLFEYFSETQRNKGNFPGRFSGRQFSNSRSEMNVSTLELGDSALYLCASSFSGQGYFPGLYNEQFFGPGTRLTVL.

V and J are TRBV11-2 and TRBJ2-5, with 11 bases aligning to TRBD2. The CDR3 is 16 amino acids. V lost 2 bases to trimming and J lost 5 bases; unmatched junction nucleotides: 7. Germline assignment: CDR1 SGHAT and CDR2 FQNNGV. For the CDR3, the DNA is TGTGCCAGCAGCTTAAGTAGCGGGGGGGCCGGGGAGACCCAGTACTTC. It translates to CASSLSSGGAGETQYF.

The V and J genes are TRBV5-1 and TRBJ2-5; unclear D gene. This CDR3 is 15 amino acids long. The germline V gene encodes CDR1 SGHRS and CDR2 YFSETQ. With 5 bases removed from V and 3 bases from J, the gap between germline ends came to 17 bases. The DNA of the CDR3 is TGCGCCAGCAGTCCAGTCGGACGGGCGGAAGAGACCCAGTACTTC. The encoded protein is CASSPVGRAEETQYF.

V usage is TRBV7-2 and J usage is TRBJ2-3; 10 bases align to TRBD2. The V gene end was trimmed by 1 base and the J gene end by 4 bases; junction bases not matched to a gene: 8. The V gene's germline CDR1 is SGHTA and CDR2 FQGNSA. The CDR3 covers 17 residues. CDR3 in amino acids: CASSLGYSGGSADTQYF. The DNA for the CDR3 is TGTGCCAGCAGCTTAGGGTATAGCGGGGGGTCGGCAGATACGCAGTATTTT.

This clone was observed a handful of times. The genes are TRBV6-5 and TRBJ2-7, with a possible D match to TRBD1 (5 bases). CDR3 length: 11 amino acids. Germline-derived CDR1 and CDR2 are MNHEY and SVGAGI. The germline V and J ends were trimmed by 2 bases and 9 bases, with 8 bases remaining between them. Written as DNA, the CDR3 is TGTGCCAGCAGTTACGGACACGCGCAGTACTTC. This encodes CASSYGHAQYF.

This chain joins TRBV11-3 and TRBJ2-5; 10 positions agree with TRBD1. V shed 5 bases and J 5 bases; nucleotides not matched to a gene: 11. The CDR3 is made up of 16 amino acids. CDR1 is SGHNT, CDR2 YENEEA, per germline. Here the CDR3 reads CASSETGTGVSETQYF. CDR3 DNA: TGTGCCAGCAGCGAGACCGGGACAGGGGTTTCGGAGACCCAGTACTTC.

The chain is built from TRBV7-9 and TRBJ2-7; TRBD1 might be the D (5 bases). There are 15 residues in the CDR3. Germline values: CDR1 SEHNR, CDR2 FQNEAQ (reference sequence). The ends were cut back, 1 base at V and 3 bases at J, with 13 bases in the middle. CDR3 sequence (DNA): TGTGCCAGCAGCTTAGGATGGGGCACCTACTACGAGCAGTACTTC. Protein sequence: CASSLGWGTYYEQYF.

The chain combines TRBV18 with TRBJ2-7; TRBD2 is a possible D gene (5 bases). The CDR3 has 14 residues. Germline CDR1 reads KGHSH; CDR2 reads LQKENI. The V end lost 0 bases, the J end lost 2 bases, and 8 bases lay between the germline ends. The CDR3 spells CASSPPMRAYEQYF. CDR3 coding DNA: TGTGCCAGCTCACCACCGATGCGGGCCTACGAGCAGTACTTC.

The count of this clone is one. This chain connects TRBV29-1 to TRBJ2-7; 9 bases map to TRBD1. The V gene end was trimmed by 6 bases and the J gene end by 6 bases; junction bases not matched to a gene: 6. This CDR3 is built from 12 residues. Per the germline V gene, CDR1 is SQVTM and CDR2 is ANQGSEA. In DNA form, the CDR3 reads TGCAGCGTGACAGGGGGAGGTGGCGAGCAGTACTTC. Protein product: CSVTGGGGEQYF.

This sequence joins TRBV18 and TRBJ1-3; D call uncertain. Germline CDR1 reads KGHSH; CDR2 reads LQKENI. V lost 3 bases, J lost 0 bases, and 15 bases lay in between. This CDR3 region has 17 residues. CDR3 amino acids: CASSPFPGMNSGNTIYF. DNA for the CDR3: TGTGCCAGCTCACCGTTCCCCGGAATGAACTCTGGAAACACCATATATTTT.

This chain uses TRBV19 with TRBJ1-5, with D perhaps TRBD1 (6 bases). V was cut by 3 bases and J by 2 bases, with 17 bases left in between. The CDR3 runs to 17 residues. Germline V CDR1 and CDR2: LNHDA, SQIVND (reference sequence). The CDR3 region is CASSIGVGGPRNQPQHF. CDR3 bases: TGTGCCAGTAGTATTGGAGTAGGGGGGCCTCGCAATCAGCCCCAGCATTTT. Full variable domain (missing parts from reference TRBV19 and TRBJ1-5): DGGITQSPKYLFRKEGQNVTLSCEQNLNHDAMYWYRQDPGQGLRLIYYSQIVNDFQKGDIAEGYSVSREKKESFPLTVTSAQKNPTAFYLCASSIGVGGPRNQPQHFGDGTRLSIL.

V and J are TRBV7-8 and TRBJ2-1; a weak D match, TRBD2 (6 bases). The germline V gene has CDR1 SGHVS and CDR2 FQNEAQ. The CDR3 consists of 16 residues. Trimming cost V 2 bases and J 7 bases, with 18 bases left between them. The CDR3 DNA is TGTGCCAGCAGCTTACGACGGGAGCCGTTGTCGAATGAGCAGTTCTTC. This encodes CASSLRREPLSNEQFF.

The CDR3 loop is CASSWHLAALGEQYF. The CDR3 nucleotides are TGTGCCAGCAGCTGGCATCTAGCGGCCTTGGGTGAGCAGTACTTC. The J gene is TRBJ2-7, the V gene TRBV11-2, with 7 positions matching TRBD2. The CDR3 extends over 15 amino acids. With 4 bases clipped from V and 7 bases from J, the junction kept 13 bases outside the gene matches. CDR1 is SGHAT, CDR2 FQNNGV, per germline.

V usage is TRBV30 and J usage is TRBJ1-1; 7 bases map to TRBD1. The CDR3 runs to 13 residues. J was trimmed by 1 base and V by 7 bases; bases with no gene match: 6. Germline lookup yields CDR1 GTSNPN and CDR2 SVGIG (reference sequence). The CDR3 coding sequence is TGTGCCTATTACAGGGGAGCGAACACTGAAGCTTTCTTT. This translates into CAYYRGANTEAFF.

V and J are TRBV5-8 and TRBJ2-7; D gene ambiguous. Germline values: CDR1 SGHTS, CDR2 YDEGEE. V dropped 0 bases and J dropped 6 bases, with 10 bases sitting between them. The CDR3 is 13 residues long. CDR3 in amino acids: CASSLDLISEQYF. Here the CDR3 DNA reads TGTGCCAGCAGCTTGGATCTTATCAGCGAGCAGTACTTC.

V and J are TRBV4-1 and TRBJ1-1; 7 nucleotides align to TRBD1. Germline V gives CDR1 MGHRA, CDR2 YSYEKL. This CDR3 spans 15 amino acids. Trimming at V came to 1 base and at J to 1 base, leaving 3 bases not matched to a gene. CDR3 bases: TGCGCCAGCAGCCAAGGGCAGGGGGGGAACACTGAAGCTTTCTTT. Its protein product is CASSQGQGGNTEAFF.

The chain employs TRBV30 and TRBJ1-5; 8 bases map to TRBD1. The CDR3 totals 16 residues. Germline V gives CDR1 GTSNPN, CDR2 SVGIG (reference sequence). V lost 2 bases to trimming and J lost 1 base; unmatched junction nucleotides: 7. CDR3 in DNA: TGTGCCTGGAGTCCCCGGACAGGGACGAGCAATCAGCCCCAGCATTTT. It codes for CAWSPRTGTSNQPQHF.

The chain combines TRBV2 with TRBJ2-3; 9 bases are shared with TRBD2. The CDR3 consists of 17 residues. V shed 6 bases and J 2 bases; nucleotides not matched to a gene: 12. Germline lookup yields CDR1 SNHLY and CDR2 FYNNEI. The CDR3 sequence is CASSVLGLAGFTDTQYF. CDR3 nucleotides: TGTGCCAGCAGCGTACTGGGTCTAGCGGGGTTCACAGATACGCAGTATTTT. The full variable domain, rest sourced from reference TRBV2 and TRBJ2-3, is EPEVTQTPSHQVTQMGQEVILRCVPISNHLYFYWYRQILGQKVEFLVSFYNNEISEKSEIFDDQFSVERPDGSNFTLKIRSTKLEDSAMYFCASSVLGLAGFTDTQYFGPGTRLTVL.